A single sample gave rise to the 5 T cell receptor beta chains below, sequenced in a study of T cell changes during pregnancy in multiple sclerosis. Only in-frame clones appear in the TCRdb table, and some are missing; sequencing was by immunoSEQ multiplex PCR. The sample consists of approximately 57,000 clones, about 91% of them appearing once. The sequencing here drew on CD4+ T cells from peripheral blood mononuclear cells, taken in the second trimester of pregnancy. The receptors here all came from a female donor with multiple sclerosis, enrolled in a pregnancy study.

The J gene is TRBJ1-2, the V gene TRBV2, with D unclear. Germline CDR1 reads SNHLY; CDR2 reads FYNNEI. This CDR3 spans 12 amino acids. Trimming removed 3 bases from V and 4 bases from J, with 6 bases in between. The CDR3 is CASSEGSYGYTF. The CDR3 DNA reads as TGTGCCAGCAGTGAGGGCAGCTATGGCTACACCTTC.

The rearrangement links TRBV6-6 to TRBJ1-1; 9 positions agree with TRBD1. Germline lookup yields CDR1 MNHNY and CDR2 SVGAGI (reference sequence). Trimming took 5 bases from V and 5 from J; bases not matched to a gene: 6. The CDR3 has 14 residues. This CDR3 reads CASSPRTGETEAFF. The CDR3 DNA reads as TGTGCCAGCAGTCCCAGGACAGGGGAGACTGAAGCTTTCTTT.

CDR3 sequence (DNA): TGCAGCATACAACCGGGACAGACGACCGAGCAGTACTTC. It codes for CSIQPGQTTEQYF. V usage is TRBV29-1 and J usage is TRBJ2-7; 7 bases align to TRBD1. The trim removed 8 bases at V and 6 bases at J, leaving 13 bases unmatched. The CDR3 is 13 residues long. Germline values: CDR1 SQVTM, CDR2 ANQGSEA.

V is TRBV6-4 and J is TRBJ1-1; 8 bases are a match to TRBD1. V dropped 6 bases and J dropped 1; count of bases not matched to a gene: 10. CDR3 length: 16 amino acids. From germline, CDR1 is MRHNA and CDR2 SNTAGT. CDR3 sequence: CASRDERDRWNTEAFF. CDR3 nucleotides: TGTGCCAGCAGGGATGAAAGGGACAGGTGGAACACTGAAGCTTTCTTT.

For this clone: Other DNA sequences in this specimen translate into the identical CDR3. The CDR3 is CASSLGGSNQPQHF. Here the CDR3 DNA reads TGTGCCAGCAGCTTAGGAGGGAGCAATCAGCCCCAGCATTTT. The chain carries TRBV5-4 and TRBJ1-5; unclear D gene. The V end was cut by 2 bases, the J end by 1 base, with 7 bases between. The CDR3 is 14 amino acids. Germline-derived CDR1 and CDR2 are SGHNT and YYREEE (reference sequence). Full variable domain (outside the CDR3, taken from reference TRBV5-4 and TRBJ1-5): ETGVTQSPTHLIKTRGQQVTLRCSSQSGHNTVSWYQQALGQGPQFIFQYYREEENGRGNFPPRFSGLQFPNYSSELNVNALELDDSALYLCASSLGGSNQPQHFGDGTRLSIL.